The sequence of this TCR beta chain was determined in a study of blood T cells in healthy people across ages. The CDR3 loop spans 14 amino acids. V was cut by 5 bases and J by 2 bases, with 11 bases left in between. Per the germline V gene, CDR1 is MGHDK and CDR2 is SYGVNS. Through a sample-barcoded 5' primer and a J-beta primer mix, a second PCR was run for 7 to 11 cycles. TCRdb ran MiXCR on the 5' RACE reads and lists one entry per CDR3 protein. This sample has around 800,000 distinct CDR3 sequences, with about 62% found just once. The sequence came from a young man in good health. V usage is TRBV25-1 and J usage is TRBJ2-3, with D uncertain. Sequenced input: blood. The CDR3 here is CASSRRGNTDTQYF. The CDR3 coding sequence is TGTGCCAGCAGTCGGCGCGGTAACACAGATACGCAGTATTTT.